Below are 4 T cell receptor beta chains sequenced from a single sample in a study of Ad26.COV2.S vaccination and SARS-CoV-2 variants. Measured with immunoSEQ multiplex PCR; TCRdb has only the in-frame clones, and not every one. Counted here are 350,000 to 500,000 clones, roughly 91% occurring once; the ten biggest clones make up approximately 4.5%. Stated treatment: about 20 received Ad26.COV2.S at low or high dose, single or two shots; about 5 received placebo; per-sample allocation not given. At day 63 after the first vaccine or placebo injection, samples were drawn. The sequenced sample was peripheral blood, obtained in a trial of Ad26.COV2.S vaccine versus placebo. These receptors were collected from a person aged 18 to 65 who received the Ad26.COV2.S COVID-19 vaccine or a placebo.

This sequence joins TRBV24-1 and TRBJ1-5, with 7 bases lining up with TRBD1. This CDR3 has 13 residues. Germline CDR1 KGHDR, CDR2 SFDVKD. V gave up 9 bases and J gave up 4 bases; unmatched junction bases: 5. CDR3 DNA: TGTGCCACCGGGACAGTCGATAATCAGCCCCAGCATTTT. This translates into CATGTVDNQPQHF.

Concerning this clone: Relative to the germline gene, one junction end is altered; a read error may explain this. The chain is built from TRBV6-1 and TRBJ1-2, with TRBD1 as a possible D gene (6 bases). This CDR3 is built from 13 residues. Germline V CDR1 and CDR2: MNHNS, SASEGT. CDR3 bases: TGTGCCAGCAGAGAAGATCAGAGGGGGGGCTACACCTTC. Its translation: CASREDQRGGYTF.

The J gene is TRBJ1-5, the V gene TRBV12-3 or TRBV12-4, with D possibly matching TRBD1 (5 bases). This CDR3 is 13 amino acids long. Trimming stripped 1 base from V and 7 bases from J, with 8 bases between. This CDR3 reads CASSLVGDQPQHF. The DNA for the CDR3 is TGTGCCAGCAGTTTAGTTGGGGACCAGCCCCAGCATTTT.

The chain is built from TRBV6-2 or TRBV6-3 and TRBJ1-1; 7 bases are a match to TRBD1. The junction had 6 bases not matched to a gene; V was cut back by 0 bases and J by 2 bases. The germline gives CDR1 MNHEY, CDR2 SVGEGT. This CDR3 is built from 16 residues. CDR3 nucleotides: TGTGCCAGCAGTTACTCCGACGGGACAGCCAACACTGAAGCTTTCTTT. Translation gives CASSYSDGTANTEAFF.